Shown below are 17 T cell receptor beta chains from a single sample sequenced in a study of cytomegalovirus exposure and HLA in healthy donors (TCRdb year 2017). Library prep was done by the immunoSEQ multiplex PCR assay. The multiplex PCR relied on a mix of 60 forward primers for TCR Vbeta segments and 13 reverse primers for TCR Jbeta segments. Drawn from immuneACCESS, this table holds only the in-frame rearrangements with V and J called that TCRdb kept. Clones are partly lost; checked studies trace under half to an unresolved V gene and leave the rest unexplained. A total of approximately 76,000 clones appear in this sample, less than 75% of them only once. Approximately 5.8% of the sample lies in the top ten. Material: PBMCs. Every receptor here comes from a man aged 25-40 years in good health and CMV-seropositive.

A few counts support this clone. The rearrangement uses TRBV28 and TRBJ1-5, with TRBD1 identical over 7 bases. The CDR3 runs 15 residues. V was clipped by 6 bases and J by 9 bases; unmatched bases: 14. CDR1 is MDHEN and CDR2 is SYDVKM in the germline V gene. The DNA of the CDR3 is TGTGCCAGCAGGGATACAGGGGAGCCTTTAATGCCCCAGCATTTT. Protein sequence: CASRDTGEPLMPQHF. The full variable domain, its missing parts supplied by reference TRBV28 and TRBJ1-5, is DVKVTQSSRYLVKRTGEKVFLECVQDMDHENMFWYRQDPGLGLRLIYFSYDVKMKEKGDIPEGYSVSREKKERFSLILESASTNQTSMYLCASRDTGEPLMPQHFGDGTRLSIL.

There are a few counts of this clone. The genes are TRBV25-1 and TRBJ2-3, with TRBD2 matching 7 bases. Looked up from germline, CDR1 is MGHDK and CDR2 is SYGVNS. CDR3 length: 17 amino acids. Unmatched junction bases numbered 17, after V lost 10 bases and J lost 1 base. CDR3 residues: CANSFLGLAVCTDTQYF. CDR3 sequence (DNA): TGTGCCAACTCTTTCCTGGGCCTAGCGGTTTGCACAGATACGCAGTATTTT.

This chain uses TRBV9 with TRBJ1-5; D is unclear. Per germline, CDR1 SGDLS and CDR2 YYNGEE. Between the trimmed V and J ends, which lost 4 bases and 5 bases, there was a span of 13 bases. This CDR3 has 14 amino acids. The CDR3 DNA reads TGTGCCAGCAGCCCTGGATCGGAGGATCAGCCCCAGCATTTT. As protein: CASSPGSEDQPQHF.

V gene TRBV4-1 combines with J gene TRBJ2-7, with 7 bases aligning to TRBD2. Germline CDR1 is MGHRA and CDR2 is YSYEKL. The CDR3 totals 13 residues. Losses at the gene ends were 2 bases for V and 5 bases for J; bases not matched to a gene: 3. The CDR3 nucleotides read TGCGCCAGCAGCCAAAGGCTAGCGGACGAGCAGTACTTC. Its protein is CASSQRLADEQYF.

The rearrangement joins TRBV7-2 to TRBJ1-4; 7 nucleotides match TRBD1. This CDR3 comprises 15 residues. Germline loops: CDR1 SGHTA, CDR2 FQGNSA. V trimming: 5 bases; J trimming: 6 bases; junction bases outside the gene matches: 9. The CDR3 region is CASSHKLGQYEKLFF. The CDR3 DNA reads as TGTGCCAGCAGCCACAAGCTGGGACAGTATGAAAAACTGTTTTTT.

The chain links TRBV5-6 to TRBJ2-3; D might be TRBD2 (5 bases). The CDR3 is made up of 12 amino acids. The V gene lost 6 bases and the J gene lost 2 bases, with 7 bases spanning the gap. Looked up from germline, CDR1 is SGHDT and CDR2 is YYEEEE. CDR3 sequence reads: CASNRDTDTQYF. CDR3 coding DNA: TGTGCCAGCAATCGGGACACAGATACGCAGTATTTT.

This rearrangement joins TRBV4-2 to TRBJ1-5, with 9 bases that match TRBD1. The trim removed 3 bases at V and 2 bases at J, leaving 11 bases unmatched. The CDR3 consists of 18 residues. Germline CDR1 is LGHNA and CDR2 is YNFKEQ. CDR3 sequence (DNA): TGTGCCAGCAGCCAGGTCTCCGGGACAGGGATGGGCAATCAGCCCCAGCATTTT. As protein: CASSQVSGTGMGNQPQHF.

This chain links TRBV5-4 with TRBJ2-2; 14 bases are a match to TRBD2. Germline CDR1 is SGHNT and CDR2 is YYREEE (reference sequence). This CDR3 has 19 amino acids. J was trimmed by 5 bases and V by 2 bases; bases with no gene match: 11. The CDR3 spells CASSFARLAGGAKTGELFF. The CDR3 DNA reads TGTGCCAGCAGCTTCGCCCGACTAGCGGGGGGGGCTAAAACCGGGGAGCTGTTTTTT.

This chain joins TRBV25-1 and TRBJ1-3; D is uncertain. The CDR3 covers 13 residues. Germline V gives CDR1 MGHDK, CDR2 SYGVNS. With 2 bases removed from V and 4 bases from J, the gap between germline ends came to 6 bases. CDR3 DNA sequence: TGTGCCAGCAGTGAAGTGGGCGGAAACACCATATATTTT. Its translation: CASSEVGGNTIYF. The whole variable domain, filled in from reference TRBV25-1 and TRBJ1-3, reads EADIYQTPRYLVIGTGKKITLECSQTMGHDKMYWYQQDPGMELHLIHYSYGVNSTEKGDLSSESTVSRIRTEHFPLTLESARPSHTSQYLCASSEVGGNTIYFGEGSWLTVV.

The chain links TRBV6-5 to TRBJ1-6, with D maybe TRBD1 (6 bases). Germline lookup yields CDR1 MNHEY and CDR2 SVGAGI. CDR3 length equals 15 residues. Trimming took 4 bases from V and 9 from J, leaving 16 bases between them. The CDR3 DNA follows: TGTGCCAGCAGTTCATCAACAGGGTTGGGTTCACCCCTCCACTTT. Its translation: CASSSSTGLGSPLHF.

This clone was detected only once. This chain links TRBV5-1 with TRBJ1-1; D uncertain. V was shortened by 4 bases and J by 1 base, with 8 bases between the two germline ends. Germline V gene data show CDR1 as SGHRS and CDR2 as YFSETQ. The CDR3 has 13 residues. The CDR3: CASSPEGNTEAFF. CDR3 bases: TGCGCCAGCAGCCCCGAGGGGAACACTGAAGCTTTCTTT.

This rearrangement joins TRBV6-1 to TRBJ1-5, with 9 bases lining up with TRBD1. The CDR3 is 17 residues long. After removal of 4 bases from V and 2 bases from J, the junction contained 9 bases not matched to a gene. Germline CDR1 is MNHNS and CDR2 is SASEGT. CDR3 bases: TGTGCCAGCAGTGCAAAAAAGGGACAGGGCGGCAATCAGCCCCAGCATTTT. Encoded protein: CASSAKKGQGGNQPQHF.

This clone came up once. V gene TRBV11-2 combines with J gene TRBJ2-7; D remains unclear. With 4 bases removed from V and 6 bases from J, the gap between germline ends came to 16 bases. The length of the CDR3 is 14 residues. Per the germline V gene, CDR1 is SGHAT and CDR2 is FQNNGV. The CDR3 region is CASSSPVATGEQYF. The CDR3 coding sequence is TGTGCCAGCAGCTCGCCGGTCGCTACGGGCGAGCAGTACTTC.

The chain has TRBV30 and TRBJ2-5, with 8 nucleotides matching TRBD1. The J call may be faulty, since TRBJ2-7 better matches the DNA end. From germline, CDR1 is GTSNPN and CDR2 SVGIG (reference sequence). The CDR3 length is 14 residues. The CDR3 sequence is CAWSLGTGPYEQYF. CDR3 sequence (DNA): TGTGCCTGGAGTCTGGGGACAGGCCCCTACGAGCAGTACTTC.

The sample holds a few counts of this clone. The chain links TRBV11-2 to TRBJ2-7; 9 bases align to TRBD2. Germline V gene data show CDR1 as SGHAT and CDR2 as FQNNGV. The J segment lost 1 base and the V segment lost 4 bases, leaving 5 bases of the junction unmatched. This CDR3 is built from 15 residues. The CDR3 region has the DNA TGTGCCAGCAGCTACGCCCTAGCGGGGTCCTACGAGCAGTACTTC. Protein: CASSYALAGSYEQYF.

This chain connects TRBV9 to TRBJ1-1; 8 bases line up with TRBD1. J gave up 5 bases and V 3 bases, and 18 bases lay outside the gene matches. The CDR3 is 18 amino acids. CDR1 SGDLS and CDR2 YYNGEE come from the germline V gene. The CDR3: CASSEGVGTGTFVTEAFF. Here the CDR3 DNA reads TGTGCCAGCAGCGAGGGGGTAGGGACAGGTACTTTTGTGACTGAAGCTTTCTTT.

This chain uses TRBV18 with TRBJ1-1; 9 bases map to TRBD1. Germline CDR1 reads KGHSH; CDR2 reads LQKENI. The CDR3 contains 15 residues. The junction had 10 bases not matched to a gene; V was cut back by 5 bases and J by 6 bases. As DNA, the CDR3 is TGTGCCAGCTCAGCACAGGGGGCGCGAGACGCTGAAGCTTTCTTT. Translation: CASSAQGARDAEAFF.